The present entry profiles one TCR beta chain with its context. V was trimmed by 4 bases and J by 1 base, leaving 18 bases between them. The CDR3 spans 17 residues. Germline CDR1 reads SGHTA; CDR2 reads FQGNSA. Data came from immunoSEQ multiplex PCR; TCRdb stores just in-frame clones and leaves some out. Of tens of thousands of clones listed, approximately 80% are singletons. This sample was taken from a study of OX40 agonist ivuxolimab in advanced cancers. The TCR originated in an adult with an advanced solid tumor such as melanoma, head and neck, liver or kidney cancer. This sample comprised CD4+ or CD8+ T cells sorted from blood, obtained in a trial of the OX40 agonist ivuxolimab. J is TRBJ2-3 and V is TRBV7-2; D possibly matches TRBD1 or TRBD2 (5 bases each). The CDR3 DNA is TGTGCCAGCAGCTCCAATCGGGCCCGGGGCGGCACAGATACGCAGTATTTT. Its translation is CASSSNRARGGTDTQYF.